The following is a T cell receptor beta chain sequence with its context. At least ten counts were recorded for this clonotype. This receptor's antigen is unknown. Qualities for individual bases were not recorded, and no much larger clone is one base off. The data belong to a study of T cells of healthy individuals (dated by TCRdb to 2017 to 2018). The library was built by means of 5' RACE. TCRdb lists the instrument as Illumina MiSeq. Using fastp at Q25 and MiXCR, TCRdb reprocessed the public reads and kept productive beta chains. Every entry covers one CDR3 protein and lists the most common genes and DNA from its rows. In all, the sample holds 85,000 to 100,000 distinct CDR3 sequences, and around 17% of those were seen once. Of the sample, around 6.4% falls within the top ten clones. This sequence was found in a human donor in good health.

At the DNA level, the sequence is TGCGCCAGCAGCCGCGAGACGAGTGGAAACACCATATATTTT. Translated, this is CASSRETSGNTIYF. The V gene is TRBV4-1 and the J gene is TRBJ1-3; a confident D gene designation cannot be given. The germline V gene provides CDR1 MGHRA and CDR2 YSYEKL. The CDR3 sequence holds 14 residues, the cysteine and phenylalanine included. The entry retains the CDR3 DNA only, 42 bases that are in frame from base 1. V is reduced by 4 bases and J by 3 bases, leaving a spacing of 10 bases between them.